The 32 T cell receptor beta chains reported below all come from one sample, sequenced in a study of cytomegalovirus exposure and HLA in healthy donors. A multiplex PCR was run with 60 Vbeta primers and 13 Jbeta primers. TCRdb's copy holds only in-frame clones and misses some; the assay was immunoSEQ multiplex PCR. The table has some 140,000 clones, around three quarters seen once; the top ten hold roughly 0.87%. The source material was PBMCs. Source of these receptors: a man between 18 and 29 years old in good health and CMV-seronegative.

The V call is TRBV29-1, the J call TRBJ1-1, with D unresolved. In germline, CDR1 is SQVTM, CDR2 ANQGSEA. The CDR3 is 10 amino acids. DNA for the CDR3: TGCGCCGGGGAGAACACTGAAGCTTTCTTT. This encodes CAGENTEAFF.

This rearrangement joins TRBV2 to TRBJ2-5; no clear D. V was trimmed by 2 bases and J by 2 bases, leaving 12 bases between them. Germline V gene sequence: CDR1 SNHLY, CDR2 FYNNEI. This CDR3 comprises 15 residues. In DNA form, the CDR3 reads TGTGCCAGCAGTGAAATGCAGATCCTTCAAGAGACCCAGTACTTC. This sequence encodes CASSEMQILQETQYF.

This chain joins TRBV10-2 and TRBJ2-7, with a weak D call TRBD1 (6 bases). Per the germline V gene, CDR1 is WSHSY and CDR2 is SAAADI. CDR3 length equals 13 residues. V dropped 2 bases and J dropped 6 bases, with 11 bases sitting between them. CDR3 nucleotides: TGCGCCAGCAGTGAGGTGGGACAACTCGAGCAGTACTTC. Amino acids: CASSEVGQLEQYF.

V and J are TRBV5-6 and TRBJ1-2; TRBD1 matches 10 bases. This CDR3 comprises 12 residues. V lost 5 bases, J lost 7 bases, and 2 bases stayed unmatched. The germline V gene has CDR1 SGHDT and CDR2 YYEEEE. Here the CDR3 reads CASSGQGGGYTF. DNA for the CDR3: TGTGCCAGCAGTGGACAGGGGGGTGGCTACACCTTC.

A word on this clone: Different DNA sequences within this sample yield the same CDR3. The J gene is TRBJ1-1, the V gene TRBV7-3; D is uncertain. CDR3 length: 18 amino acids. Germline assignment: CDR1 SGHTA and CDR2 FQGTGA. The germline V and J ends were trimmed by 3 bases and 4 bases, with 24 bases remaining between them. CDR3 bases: TGTGCCAGCAGCTTTTCAAGTGTAGGCGGCAAGATGAGCACTGAAGCTTTCTTT. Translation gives CASSFSSVGGKMSTEAFF.

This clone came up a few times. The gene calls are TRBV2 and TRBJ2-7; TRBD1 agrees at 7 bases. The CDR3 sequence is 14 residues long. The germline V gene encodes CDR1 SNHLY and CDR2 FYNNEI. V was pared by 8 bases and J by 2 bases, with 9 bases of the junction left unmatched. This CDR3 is CASVKQGTPYEQYF. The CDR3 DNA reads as TGTGCCAGCGTGAAACAGGGGACCCCCTACGAGCAGTACTTC.

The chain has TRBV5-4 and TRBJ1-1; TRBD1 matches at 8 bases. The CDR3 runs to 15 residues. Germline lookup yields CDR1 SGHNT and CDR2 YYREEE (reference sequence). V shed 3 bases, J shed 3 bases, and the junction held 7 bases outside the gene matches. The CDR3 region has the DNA TGTGCCAGCAGCTCCGGCAGACAGGGGTACACTGAAGCTTTCTTT. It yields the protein CASSSGRQGYTEAFF.

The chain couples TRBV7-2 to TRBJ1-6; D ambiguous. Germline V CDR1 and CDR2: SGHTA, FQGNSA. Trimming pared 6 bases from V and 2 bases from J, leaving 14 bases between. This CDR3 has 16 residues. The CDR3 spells CASSPQNVAYNSPLHF. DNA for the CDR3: TGTGCCAGCAGTCCCCAGAATGTTGCCTATAATTCACCCCTCCACTTT.

This CDR3 reads CASSPENNYGYTF. CDR3 sequence (DNA): TGTGCCAGCTCACCGGAGAATAACTATGGCTACACCTTC. The chain couples TRBV18 to TRBJ1-2; D gene unclear. This CDR3 spans 13 amino acids. CDR1 is KGHSH and CDR2 is LQKENI in the germline V gene. V was shortened by 3 bases and J by 1 base, with 6 bases between the two germline ends.

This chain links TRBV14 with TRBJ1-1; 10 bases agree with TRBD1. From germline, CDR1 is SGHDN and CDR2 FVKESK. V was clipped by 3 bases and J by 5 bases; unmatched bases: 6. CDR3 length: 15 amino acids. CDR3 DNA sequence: TGTGCCAGCAGCCAGAGACAGGGGGCAGTAACTGAAGCTTTCTTT. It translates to CASSQRQGAVTEAFF.

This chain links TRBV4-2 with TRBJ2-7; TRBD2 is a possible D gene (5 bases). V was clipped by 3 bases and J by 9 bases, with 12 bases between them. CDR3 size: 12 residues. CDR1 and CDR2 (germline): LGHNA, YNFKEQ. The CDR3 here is CASSQGRDGQYF. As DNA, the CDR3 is TGTGCCAGCAGCCAGGGTCGGGATGGGCAGTACTTC.

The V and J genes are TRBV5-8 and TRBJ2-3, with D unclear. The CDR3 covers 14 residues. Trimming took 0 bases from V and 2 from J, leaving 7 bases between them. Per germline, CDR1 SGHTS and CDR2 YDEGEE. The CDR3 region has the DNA TGTGCCAGCAGCTTGGAGCTAGACACAGATACGCAGTATTTT. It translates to CASSLELDTDTQYF.

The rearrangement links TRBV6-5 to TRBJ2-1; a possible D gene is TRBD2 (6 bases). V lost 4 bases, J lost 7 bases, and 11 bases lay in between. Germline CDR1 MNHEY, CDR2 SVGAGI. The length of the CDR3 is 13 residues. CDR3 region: CASSLGRGNEQFF. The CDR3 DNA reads TGTGCCAGCAGTTTGGGGCGGGGTAATGAGCAGTTCTTC.

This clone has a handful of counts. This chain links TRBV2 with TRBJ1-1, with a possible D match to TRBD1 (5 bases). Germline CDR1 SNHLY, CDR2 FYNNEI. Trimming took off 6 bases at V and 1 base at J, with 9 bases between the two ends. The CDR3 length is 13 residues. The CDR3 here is CASRPDKNTEAFF. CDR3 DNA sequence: TGTGCCAGCAGACCGGACAAGAACACTGAAGCTTTCTTT. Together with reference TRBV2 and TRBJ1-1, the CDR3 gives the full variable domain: EPEVTQTPSHQVTQMGQEVILRCVPISNHLYFYWYRQILGQKVEFLVSFYNNEISEKSEIFDDQFSVERPDGSNFTLKIRSTKLEDSAMYFCASRPDKNTEAFFGQGTRLTVV.

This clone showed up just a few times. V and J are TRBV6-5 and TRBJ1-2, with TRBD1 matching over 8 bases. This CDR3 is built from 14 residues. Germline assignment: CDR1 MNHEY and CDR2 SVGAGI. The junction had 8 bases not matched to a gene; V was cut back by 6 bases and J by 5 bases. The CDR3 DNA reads TGTGCCAGCAGCGACGACAGGGGATGGTATGGCTACACCTTC. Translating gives CASSDDRGWYGYTF.

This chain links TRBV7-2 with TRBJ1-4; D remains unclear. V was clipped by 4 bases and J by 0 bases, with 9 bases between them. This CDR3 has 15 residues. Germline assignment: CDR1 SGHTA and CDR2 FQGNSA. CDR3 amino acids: CASSWERATNEKLFF. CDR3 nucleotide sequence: TGTGCCAGCAGCTGGGAGAGAGCAACTAATGAAAAACTGTTTTTT.

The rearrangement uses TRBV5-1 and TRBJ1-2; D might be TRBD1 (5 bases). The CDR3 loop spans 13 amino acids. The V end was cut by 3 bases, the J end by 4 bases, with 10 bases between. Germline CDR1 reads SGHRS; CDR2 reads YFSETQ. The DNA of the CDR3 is TGCGCCAGCAGCTCCAGACAGCCCTATGGCTACACCTTC. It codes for CASSSRQPYGYTF.

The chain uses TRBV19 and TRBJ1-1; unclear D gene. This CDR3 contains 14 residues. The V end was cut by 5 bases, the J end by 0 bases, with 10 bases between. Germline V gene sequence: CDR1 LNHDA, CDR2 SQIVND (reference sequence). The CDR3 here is CASSSRGLNTEAFF. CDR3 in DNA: TGTGCCAGTAGTTCCCGAGGATTGAACACTGAAGCTTTCTTT.

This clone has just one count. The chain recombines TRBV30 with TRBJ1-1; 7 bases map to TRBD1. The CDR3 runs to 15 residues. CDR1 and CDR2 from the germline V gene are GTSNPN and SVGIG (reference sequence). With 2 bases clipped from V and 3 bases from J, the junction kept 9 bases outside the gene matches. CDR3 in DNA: TGTGCCTGGAGTTGGACAGGACTAGCGTACACTGAAGCTTTCTTT. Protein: CAWSWTGLAYTEAFF.

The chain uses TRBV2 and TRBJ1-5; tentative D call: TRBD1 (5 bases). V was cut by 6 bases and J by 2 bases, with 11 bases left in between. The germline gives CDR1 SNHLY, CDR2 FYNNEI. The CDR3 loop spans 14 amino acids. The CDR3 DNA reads TGTGCCAGCAGCCCAGGGAATCGCAATCAGCCCCAGCATTTT. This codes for CASSPGNRNQPQHF.

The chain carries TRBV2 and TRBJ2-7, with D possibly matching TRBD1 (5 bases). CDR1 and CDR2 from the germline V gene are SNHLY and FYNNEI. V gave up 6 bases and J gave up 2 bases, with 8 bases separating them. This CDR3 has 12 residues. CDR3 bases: TGTGCCAGCAGCCAGGGCCCCTACGAGCAGTACTTC. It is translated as CASSQGPYEQYF.

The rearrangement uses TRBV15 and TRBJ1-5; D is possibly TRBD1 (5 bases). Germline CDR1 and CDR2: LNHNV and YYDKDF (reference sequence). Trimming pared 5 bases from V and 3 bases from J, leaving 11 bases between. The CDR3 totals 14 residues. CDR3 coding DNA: TGTGCCACCAGCGTCCCGGGGGTCAATCAGCCCCAGCATTTT. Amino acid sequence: CATSVPGVNQPQHF.

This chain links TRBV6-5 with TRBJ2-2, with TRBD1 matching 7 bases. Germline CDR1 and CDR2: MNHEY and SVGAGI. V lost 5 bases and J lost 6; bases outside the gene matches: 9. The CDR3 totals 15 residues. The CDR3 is CASSPKGAGPGELFF. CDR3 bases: TGTGCCAGCAGTCCGAAGGGGGCAGGCCCCGGGGAGCTGTTTTTT.

CDR3 DNA sequence: TGTGCCAGTAGCCTGACAGGCGCGGGAAACACCATATATTTT. Protein product: CASSLTGAGNTIYF. The rearrangement uses TRBV19 and TRBJ1-3; D is possibly TRBD1 (6 bases). Germline V gives CDR1 LNHDA, CDR2 SQIVND (reference sequence). Trimming left V 6 bases short and J 4 bases short, with 13 bases between. CDR3 length equals 14 residues.

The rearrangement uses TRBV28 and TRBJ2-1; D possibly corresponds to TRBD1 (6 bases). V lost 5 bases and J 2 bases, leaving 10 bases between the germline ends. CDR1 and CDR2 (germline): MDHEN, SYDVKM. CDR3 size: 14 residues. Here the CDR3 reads CASSRQDPYNEQFF. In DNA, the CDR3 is TGTGCCAGCAGTCGACAGGACCCCTACAATGAGCAGTTCTTC.

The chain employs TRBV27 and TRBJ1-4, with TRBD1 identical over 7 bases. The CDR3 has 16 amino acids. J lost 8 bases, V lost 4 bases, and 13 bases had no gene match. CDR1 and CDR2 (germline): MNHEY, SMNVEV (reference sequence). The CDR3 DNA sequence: TGTGCCAGCAGTTCCTACTACAGGGGCGGGGGGGAAAAACTGTTTTTT. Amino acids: CASSSYYRGGGEKLFF.

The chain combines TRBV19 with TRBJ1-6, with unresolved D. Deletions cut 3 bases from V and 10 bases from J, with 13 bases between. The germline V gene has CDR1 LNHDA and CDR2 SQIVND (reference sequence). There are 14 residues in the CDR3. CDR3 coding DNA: TGTGCCAGTAGTATGGCCTTCGGCGGGTCACCCCTCCACTTT. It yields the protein CASSMAFGGSPLHF. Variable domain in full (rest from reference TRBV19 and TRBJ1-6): DGGITQSPKYLFRKEGQNVTLSCEQNLNHDAMYWYRQDPGQGLRLIYYSQIVNDFQKGDIAEGYSVSREKKESFPLTVTSAQKNPTAFYLCASSMAFGGSPLHFGNGTRLTVT.

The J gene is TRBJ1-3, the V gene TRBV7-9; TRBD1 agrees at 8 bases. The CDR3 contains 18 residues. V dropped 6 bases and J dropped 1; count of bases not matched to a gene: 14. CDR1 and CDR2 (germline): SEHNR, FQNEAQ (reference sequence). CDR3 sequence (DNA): TGTGCCAGCAGTCCACGGGTACAGGGGGATCAATCTGGAAACACCATATATTTT. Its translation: CASSPRVQGDQSGNTIYF.

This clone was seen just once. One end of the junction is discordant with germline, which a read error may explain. CDR3: CTSSPGLSQETQYF. CDR3 DNA sequence: TGTACCAGCAGTCCCGGACTGAGTCAAGAGACCCAGTACTTC. The V call is TRBV27, the J call TRBJ2-5; the D gene is possibly TRBD2 (5 bases). Germline V lookup: CDR1 MNHEY, CDR2 SMNVEV (reference sequence). The CDR3 covers 14 residues.

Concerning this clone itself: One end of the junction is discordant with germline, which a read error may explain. The CDR3 loop is CASSSGVNTEAFF. DNA of the CDR3: TGTGCTAGCAGCTCGGGGGTGAACACTGAAGCTTTCTTT. The rearrangement uses TRBV7-7 and TRBJ1-1; tentatively, D is TRBD1 (5 bases). Germline loops: CDR1 SSHAT, CDR2 FNYEAQ (reference sequence). The CDR3 length is 13 residues.

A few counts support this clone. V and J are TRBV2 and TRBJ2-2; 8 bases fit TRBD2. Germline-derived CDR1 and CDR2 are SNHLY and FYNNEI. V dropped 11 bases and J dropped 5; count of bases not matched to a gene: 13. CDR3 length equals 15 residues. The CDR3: CASRWGGGPTGELFF. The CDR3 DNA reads TGTGCCTCAAGGTGGGGCGGGGGGCCTACCGGGGAGCTGTTTTTT.

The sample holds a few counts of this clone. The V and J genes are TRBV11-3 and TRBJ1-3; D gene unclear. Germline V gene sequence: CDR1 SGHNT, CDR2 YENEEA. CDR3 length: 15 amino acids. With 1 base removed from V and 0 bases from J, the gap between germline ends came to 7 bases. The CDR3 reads CASSLGGGSGNTIYF. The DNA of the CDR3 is TGTGCCAGCAGCTTAGGAGGTGGCTCTGGAAACACCATATATTTT.